This TCR beta chain was captured in a study of a mutant IDH1 vaccine in newly diagnosed glioma (TCRdb year 2021). With regard to the full study: Of the roughly 31 treated patients, around 60% were male and about 40% were female, and the mean age was 40.4 years. Longitudinal TCRB deep sequencing was performed for some 25 treated patients wherever samples were available for exploratory analyses. Peripheral blood was collected at six visits: V03 (baseline), V05, V07, V10, V12 and V13. Prior to enrollment, standard therapy consisting of radiotherapy alone, temozolomide alone, or radiochemotherapy with temozolomide had been administered to patients, with the combination being received by most patients. What the authors observed across the whole study: Changes in the top peripheral T cell clonotypes picked up by TCRB sequencing did not appear to be linked to pseudoprogression. It was noted by the authors that analyses of patient blood samples could not be reproduced owing to sample limitations. Immune responses induced by the vaccine were seen in roughly 92% of patients across multiple MHC alleles. Availability determined which PBMC samples were chosen for TCRB deep sequencing.

Sample time point, as interpreted from the label and publication: baseline, week 1 (first vaccination visit). Interpreted using the paper, the treatment or condition label stands for: pre-vaccination baseline after standard-of-care therapy. All donors had newly diagnosed IDH1-mutant astrocytomas of WHO grade 3 or 4 that showed loss of nuclear ATRX. The samples were drawn from NOA16, a multicentre, single-arm, open-label phase I trial in Germany that tested a mutant IDH1 peptide vaccine in humans for the first time. For immunogenicity testing, the blood drawn at visit V03 was used as the baseline sample. Genomic DNA for TCRB sequencing was isolated from EDTA blood with the DNeasy Blood and Tissue Kit. Libraries were built with the immunoSEQ multiplex PCR assay. Rearranged TCR beta chain sequences were amplified with the hsTCRB Kit following the manufacturer's protocol. TCRB libraries were sequenced on an Illumina MiSeq. On the study's bioinformatics: The kit vendor's proprietary platform handled demultiplexing, trimming and gene mapping. TCRdb holds this immuneACCESS table with in-frame rearrangements only. Some clones are missing; in checked studies, unresolved V genes explain under half, and the rest has no known cause. The DNA was the basis for D and trimming; V, J and clone size are from that table. The sample records over 25,000 clones, 88% of which are singletons. In total, the top ten clones hold around 5% of the sample.

At the junction V is shortened by 2 bases and J by 6 bases; bases outside the gene matches: 6. Sequences ENHRY (CDR1) and SYGVKD (CDR2) are obtained from the germline V gene. Its CDR3 holds 17 amino acids, cysteine through phenylalanine. This entry keeps only the CDR3 DNA: 51 bases, framed from base 1. As for this clone: Its antigen is unknown. Base qualities are not at hand, and no much larger clone is one base apart.

This specimen consisted of PBMCs, obtained from a glioma patient treated with radiotherapy, temozolomide or both. This sequence was found in a woman between 40 and 55 years old with glioma. In this chain, TRBV10-3 is recombined with TRBJ2-4, with TRBD2 identical over 14 junction bases. The CDR3 region has the sequence CAISEPLGTSGGNIQYF. The sequence in DNA is TGTGCCATCAGTGAGCCGTTAGGGACTAGCGGGGGAAACATTCAGTACTTC.